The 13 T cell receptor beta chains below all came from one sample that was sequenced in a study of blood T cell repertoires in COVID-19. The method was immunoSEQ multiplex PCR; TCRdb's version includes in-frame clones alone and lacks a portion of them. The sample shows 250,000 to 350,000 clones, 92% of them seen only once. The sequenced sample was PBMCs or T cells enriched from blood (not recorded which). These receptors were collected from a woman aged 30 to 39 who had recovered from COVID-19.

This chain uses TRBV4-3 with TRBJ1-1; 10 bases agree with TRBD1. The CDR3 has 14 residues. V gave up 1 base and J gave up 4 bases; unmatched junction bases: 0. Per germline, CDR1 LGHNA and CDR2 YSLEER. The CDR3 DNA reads TGCGCCAGCAGCCAAGGGGACAGGGGCACTGAAGCTTTCTTT. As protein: CASSQGDRGTEAFF.

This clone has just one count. CDR3 nucleotide sequence: TGTGCCAGCAGACCCGGACAGGGCTATGGCTACACCTTC. It translates to CASRPGQGYGYTF. This chain uses TRBV7-2 with TRBJ1-2, with TRBD1 identical over 8 bases. This CDR3 has 13 residues. With V trimmed by 6 bases and J by 4 bases, 4 bases remained unmatched. Germline CDR1 is SGHTA and CDR2 is FQGNSA.

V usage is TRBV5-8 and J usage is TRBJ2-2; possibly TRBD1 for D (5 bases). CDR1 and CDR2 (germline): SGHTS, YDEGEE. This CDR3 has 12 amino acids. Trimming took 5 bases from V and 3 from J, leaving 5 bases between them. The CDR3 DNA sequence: TGTGCCAGCAGGGGGCACACCGGGGAGCTGTTTTTT. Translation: CASRGHTGELFF. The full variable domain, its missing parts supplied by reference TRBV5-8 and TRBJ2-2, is EAGVTQSPTHLIKTRGQQATLRCSPISGHTSVYWYQQALGLGLQFLLWYDEGEERNRGNFPPRFSGRQFPNYSSELNVNALELEDSALYLCASRGHTGELFFGEGSRLTVL.

The CDR3 here is CASSLGVEGASGYTF. DNA of the CDR3: TGTGCCAGCAGCTTGGGTGTTGAGGGGGCCTCTGGCTACACCTTC. The chain joins TRBV5-5 to TRBJ1-2; 7 bases map to TRBD1. Germline CDR1 is SGHKS and CDR2 is YYEKEE (reference sequence). This CDR3 region has 15 residues. The J segment lost 7 bases and the V segment lost 0 bases, leaving 9 bases of the junction unmatched.

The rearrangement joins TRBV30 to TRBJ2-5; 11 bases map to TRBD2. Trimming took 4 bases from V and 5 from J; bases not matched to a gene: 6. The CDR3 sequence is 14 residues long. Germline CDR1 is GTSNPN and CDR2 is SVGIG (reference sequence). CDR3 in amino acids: CAWTTSGGRETQYF. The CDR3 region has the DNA TGTGCCTGGACTACTAGCGGGGGTAGGGAGACCCAGTACTTC.

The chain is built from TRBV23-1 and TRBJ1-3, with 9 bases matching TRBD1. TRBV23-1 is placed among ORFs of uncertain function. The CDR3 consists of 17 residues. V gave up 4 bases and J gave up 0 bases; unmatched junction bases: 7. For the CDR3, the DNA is TGCGCCAGCAGTCCGCGGGACAGGGAGAGCTCTGGAAACACCATATATTTT. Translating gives CASSPRDRESSGNTIYF.

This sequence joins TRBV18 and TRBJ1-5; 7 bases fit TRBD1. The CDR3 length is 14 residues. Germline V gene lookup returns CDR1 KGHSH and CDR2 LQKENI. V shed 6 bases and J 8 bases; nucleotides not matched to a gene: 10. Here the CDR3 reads CASSRTGWREPQHF. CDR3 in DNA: TGTGCCAGCTCGCGGACAGGTTGGAGAGAGCCCCAGCATTTT.

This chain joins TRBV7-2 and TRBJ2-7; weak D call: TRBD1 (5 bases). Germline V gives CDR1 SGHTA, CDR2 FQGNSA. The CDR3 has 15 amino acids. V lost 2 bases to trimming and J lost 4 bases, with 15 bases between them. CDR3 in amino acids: CASSLMSGITYEQYF. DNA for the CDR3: TGTGCCAGCAGCTTAATGTCAGGGATTACATACGAGCAGTACTTC.

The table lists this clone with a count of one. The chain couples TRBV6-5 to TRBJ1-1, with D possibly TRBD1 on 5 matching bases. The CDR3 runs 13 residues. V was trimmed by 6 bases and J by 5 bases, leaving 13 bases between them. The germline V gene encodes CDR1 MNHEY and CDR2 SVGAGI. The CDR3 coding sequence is TGTGCCAGCAGCGAGGGGCGGGGAACTGAAGCTTTCTTT. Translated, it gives CASSEGRGTEAFF.

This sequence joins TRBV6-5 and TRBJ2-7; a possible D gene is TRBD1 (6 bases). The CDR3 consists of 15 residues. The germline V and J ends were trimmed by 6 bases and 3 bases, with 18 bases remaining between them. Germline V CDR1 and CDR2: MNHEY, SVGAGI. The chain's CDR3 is CASREMTGQYYEQYF. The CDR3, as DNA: TGTGCCAGCAGAGAGATGACAGGTCAATACTACGAGCAGTACTTC.

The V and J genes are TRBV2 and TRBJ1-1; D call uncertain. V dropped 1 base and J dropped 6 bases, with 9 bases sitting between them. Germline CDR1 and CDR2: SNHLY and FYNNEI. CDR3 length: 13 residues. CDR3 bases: TGTGCCAGCAGTGAAGATGGCGGGGCTGAAGCTTTCTTT. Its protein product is CASSEDGGAEAFF.

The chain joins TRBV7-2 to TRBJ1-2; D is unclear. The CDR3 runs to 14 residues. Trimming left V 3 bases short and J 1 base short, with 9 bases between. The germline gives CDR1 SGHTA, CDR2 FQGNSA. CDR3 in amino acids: CASSFLERNYGYTF. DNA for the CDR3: TGTGCCAGCAGCTTTTTGGAGCGTAACTATGGCTACACCTTC.

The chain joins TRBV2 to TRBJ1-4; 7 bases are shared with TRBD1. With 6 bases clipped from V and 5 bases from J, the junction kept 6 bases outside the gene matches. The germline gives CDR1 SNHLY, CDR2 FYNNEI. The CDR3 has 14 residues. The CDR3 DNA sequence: TGTGCCAGCAGACTCACAGGGGTCAATGAAAAACTGTTTTTT. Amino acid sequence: CASRLTGVNEKLFF.